This T cell receptor (beta chain) derives from a study of cytomegalovirus exposure and HLA in healthy donors. General study results and limits: According to the study, 160 or so TCR beta chains were cytomegalovirus-associated.

Method: immunoSEQ multiplex PCR; TCRdb's copy keeps in-frame clones and lacks some. The sample shows more than 100,000 clones, about 88% of them seen only once. In germline, CDR1 is MNHEY, CDR2 SVGAGI. The V gene end was trimmed by 5 bases and the J gene end by 3 bases; junction bases not matched to a gene: 6. The CDR3 contains 15 residues. In the case of this clone: Its matching antigen is unknown.

The receptor was derived from a man younger than 40 in good health and CMV-seronegative. The source material was PBMCs. The chain is built from TRBV6-5 and TRBJ2-1; 8 positions match TRBD1. The CDR3 loop is CASSTDRGGYNEQFF. CDR3 in DNA: TGTGCCAGCAGTACCGACAGGGGAGGCTACAATGAGCAGTTCTTC.